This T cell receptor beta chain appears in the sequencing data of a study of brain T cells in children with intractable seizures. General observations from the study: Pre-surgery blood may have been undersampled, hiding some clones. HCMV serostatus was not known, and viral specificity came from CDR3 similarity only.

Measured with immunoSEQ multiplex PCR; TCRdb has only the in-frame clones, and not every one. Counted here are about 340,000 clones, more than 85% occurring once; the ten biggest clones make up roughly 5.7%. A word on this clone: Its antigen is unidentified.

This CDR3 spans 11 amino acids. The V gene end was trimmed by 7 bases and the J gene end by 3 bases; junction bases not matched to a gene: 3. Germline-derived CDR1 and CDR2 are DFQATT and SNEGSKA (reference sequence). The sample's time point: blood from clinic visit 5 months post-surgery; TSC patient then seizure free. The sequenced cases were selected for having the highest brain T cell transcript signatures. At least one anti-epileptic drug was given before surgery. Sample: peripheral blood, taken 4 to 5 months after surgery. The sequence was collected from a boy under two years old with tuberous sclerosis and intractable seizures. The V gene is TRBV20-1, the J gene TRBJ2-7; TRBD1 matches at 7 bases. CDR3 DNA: TGCAGTGTCGACAGGGTCTACGAGCAGTACTTC. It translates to CSVDRVYEQYF.